This T cell receptor beta chain was identified during a study of blood T cell repertoires in COVID-19. Libraries were prepared by immunoSEQ multiplex PCR; TCRdb keeps only in-frame clonotypes and omits some of them. The sample includes 120,000 to 150,000 clones, approximately 87% of them seen just once. The ends lost 2 bases at V and 6 bases at J; junction bases unmatched: 6. Germline V lookup: CDR1 SNHLY, CDR2 FYNNEI. This CDR3 spans 14 amino acids. The table lists this clone with a count of one. The chain employs TRBV2 and TRBJ1-2, with 7 bases identical to TRBD1. The sequence derives from a woman between 45 and 65 years old with active or convalescent COVID-19. Sequenced sample: peripheral blood. Here the CDR3 reads CASSERGTANGYTF. The CDR3 DNA follows: TGTGCCAGCAGTGAAAGGGGGACAGCGAATGGCTACACCTTC.